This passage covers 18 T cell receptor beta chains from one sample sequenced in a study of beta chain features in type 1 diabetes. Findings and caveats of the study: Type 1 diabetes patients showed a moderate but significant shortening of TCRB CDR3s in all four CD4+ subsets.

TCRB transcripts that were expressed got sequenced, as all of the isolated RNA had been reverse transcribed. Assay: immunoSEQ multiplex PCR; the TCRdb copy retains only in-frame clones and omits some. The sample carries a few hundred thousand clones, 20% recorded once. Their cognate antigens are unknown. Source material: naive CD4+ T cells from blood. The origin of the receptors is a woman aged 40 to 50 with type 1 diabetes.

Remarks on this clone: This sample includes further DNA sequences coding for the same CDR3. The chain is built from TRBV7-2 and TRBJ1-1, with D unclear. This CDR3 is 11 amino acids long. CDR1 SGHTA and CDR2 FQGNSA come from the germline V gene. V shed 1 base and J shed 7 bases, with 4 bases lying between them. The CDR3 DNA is TGTGCCAGCAGCTTAGGACTTGAAGCTTTCTTT. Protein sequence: CASSLGLEAFF. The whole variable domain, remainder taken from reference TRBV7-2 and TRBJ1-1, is GAGVSQSPSNKVTEKGKDVELRCDPISGHTALYWYRQSLGQGLEFLIYFQGNSAPDKSGLPSDRFSAERTGGSVSTLTIQRTQQEDSAVYLCASSLGLEAFFGQGTRLTVV.

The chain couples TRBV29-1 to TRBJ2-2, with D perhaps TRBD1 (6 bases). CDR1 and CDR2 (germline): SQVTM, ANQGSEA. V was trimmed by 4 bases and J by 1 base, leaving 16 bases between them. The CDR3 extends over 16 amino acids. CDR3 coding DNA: TGCAGCGTTGGCATGCCGCAGGGGCGGAACACCGGGGAGCTGTTTTTT. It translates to CSVGMPQGRNTGELFF.

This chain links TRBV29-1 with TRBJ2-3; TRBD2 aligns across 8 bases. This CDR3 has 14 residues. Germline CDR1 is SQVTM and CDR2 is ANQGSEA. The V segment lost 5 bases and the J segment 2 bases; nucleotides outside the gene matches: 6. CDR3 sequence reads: CSVNSGGNTDTQYF. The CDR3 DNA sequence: TGCAGCGTTAACAGCGGGGGAAACACAGATACGCAGTATTTT.

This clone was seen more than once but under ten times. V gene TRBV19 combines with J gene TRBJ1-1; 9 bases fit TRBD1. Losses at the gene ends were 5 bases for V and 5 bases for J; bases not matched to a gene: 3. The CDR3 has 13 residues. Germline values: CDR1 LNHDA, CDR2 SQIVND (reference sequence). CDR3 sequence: CASSEGTGTEAFF. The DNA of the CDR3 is TGTGCCAGTAGTGAGGGGACAGGGACTGAAGCTTTCTTT.

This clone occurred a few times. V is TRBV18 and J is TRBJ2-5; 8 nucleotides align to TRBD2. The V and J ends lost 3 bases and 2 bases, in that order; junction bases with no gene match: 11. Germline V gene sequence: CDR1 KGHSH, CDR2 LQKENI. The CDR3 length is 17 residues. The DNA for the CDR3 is TGTGCCAGCTCACCCTCAATAGCCGGGACTAGTCAAGAGACCCAGTACTTC. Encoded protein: CASSPSIAGTSQETQYF.

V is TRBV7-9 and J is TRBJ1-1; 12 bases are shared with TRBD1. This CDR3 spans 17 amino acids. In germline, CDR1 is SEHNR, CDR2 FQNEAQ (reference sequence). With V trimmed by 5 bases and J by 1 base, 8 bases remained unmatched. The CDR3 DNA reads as TGTGCCAGCAGCCCCAGGGGGACAGGGGGCGCGAACACTGAAGCTTTCTTT. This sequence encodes CASSPRGTGGANTEAFF.

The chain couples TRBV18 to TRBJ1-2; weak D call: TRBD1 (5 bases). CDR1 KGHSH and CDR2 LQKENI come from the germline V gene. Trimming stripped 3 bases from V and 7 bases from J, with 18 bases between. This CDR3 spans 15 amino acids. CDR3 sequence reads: CASSPEGWGVSGYTF. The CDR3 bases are TGTGCCAGCTCACCCGAAGGCTGGGGGGTTTCTGGCTACACCTTC.

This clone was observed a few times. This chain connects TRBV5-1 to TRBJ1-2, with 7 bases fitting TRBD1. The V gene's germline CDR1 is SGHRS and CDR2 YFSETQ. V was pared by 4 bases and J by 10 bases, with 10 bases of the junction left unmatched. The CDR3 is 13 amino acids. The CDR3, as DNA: TGCGCCAGCAGCGAGGGACAGTCCTCTTCCTACACCTTC. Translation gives CASSEGQSSSYTF.

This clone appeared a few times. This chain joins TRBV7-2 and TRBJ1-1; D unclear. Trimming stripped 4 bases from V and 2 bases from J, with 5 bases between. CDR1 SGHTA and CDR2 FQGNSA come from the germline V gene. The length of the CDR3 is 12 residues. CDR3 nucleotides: TGTGCCAGCAGCTCCAGTAACACTGAAGCTTTCTTT. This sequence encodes CASSSSNTEAFF.

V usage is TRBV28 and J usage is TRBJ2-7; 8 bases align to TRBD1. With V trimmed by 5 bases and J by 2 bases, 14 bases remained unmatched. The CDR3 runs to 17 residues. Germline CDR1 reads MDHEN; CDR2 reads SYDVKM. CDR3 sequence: CASSRTRQGNNPYEQYF. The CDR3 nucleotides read TGTGCCAGCAGTAGAACCCGACAGGGGAACAACCCCTACGAGCAGTACTTC. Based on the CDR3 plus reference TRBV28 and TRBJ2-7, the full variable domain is DVKVTQSSRYLVKRTGEKVFLECVQDMDHENMFWYRQDPGLGLRLIYFSYDVKMKEKGDIPEGYSVSREKKERFSLILESASTNQTSMYLCASSRTRQGNNPYEQYFGPGTRLTVT.

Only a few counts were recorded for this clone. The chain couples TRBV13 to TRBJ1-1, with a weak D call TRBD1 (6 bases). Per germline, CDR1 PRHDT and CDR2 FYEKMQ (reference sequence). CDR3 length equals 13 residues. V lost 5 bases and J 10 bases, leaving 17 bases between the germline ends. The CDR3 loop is CASSPGQGFGAFF. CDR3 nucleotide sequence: TGTGCCAGCAGCCCGGGGCAGGGGTTCGGAGCTTTCTTT.

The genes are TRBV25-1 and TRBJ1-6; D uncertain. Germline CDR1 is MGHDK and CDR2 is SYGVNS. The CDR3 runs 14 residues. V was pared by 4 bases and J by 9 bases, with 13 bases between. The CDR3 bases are TGTGCCAGCAGTGCTGCAGGTCGGGGTTCACCCCTCCACTTT. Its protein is CASSAAGRGSPLHF.

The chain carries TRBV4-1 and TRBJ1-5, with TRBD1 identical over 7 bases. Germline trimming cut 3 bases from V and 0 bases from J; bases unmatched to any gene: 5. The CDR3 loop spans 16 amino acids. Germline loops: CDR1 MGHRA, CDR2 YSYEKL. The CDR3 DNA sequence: TGCGCCAGCAGCCAGATACAGGGGTATAGCAATCAGCCCCAGCATTTT. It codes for CASSQIQGYSNQPQHF.

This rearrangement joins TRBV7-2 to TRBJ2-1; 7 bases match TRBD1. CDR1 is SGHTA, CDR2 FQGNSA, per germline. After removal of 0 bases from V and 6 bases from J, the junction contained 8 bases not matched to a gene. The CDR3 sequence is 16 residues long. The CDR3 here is CASSLALGQPGNEQFF. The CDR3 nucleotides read TGTGCCAGCAGCTTAGCGCTGGGACAGCCGGGCAATGAGCAGTTCTTC.

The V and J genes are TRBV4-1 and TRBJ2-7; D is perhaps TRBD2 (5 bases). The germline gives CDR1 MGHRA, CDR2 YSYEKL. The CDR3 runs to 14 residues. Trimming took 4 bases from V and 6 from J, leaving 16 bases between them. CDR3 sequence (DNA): TGCGCCAGCAGCCTATCGGAGAGGGCCTTCGAGCAGTACTTC. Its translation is CASSLSERAFEQYF.

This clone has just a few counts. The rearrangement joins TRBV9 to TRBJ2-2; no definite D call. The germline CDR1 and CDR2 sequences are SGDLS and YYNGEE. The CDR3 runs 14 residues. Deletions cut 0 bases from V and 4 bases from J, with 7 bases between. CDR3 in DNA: TGTGCCAGCAGCGTAGGCACTCCCACCGGGGAGCTGTTTTTT. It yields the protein CASSVGTPTGELFF.

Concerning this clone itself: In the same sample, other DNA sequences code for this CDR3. CDR3 sequence (DNA): TGTGCCAGCAGTCCCGAGCGGGAGCAGTACTTC. Protein sequence: CASSPEREQYF. V and J are TRBV28 and TRBJ2-7, with D tentatively TRBD2 (5 bases). The CDR3 length is 11 residues. From germline, CDR1 is MDHEN and CDR2 SYDVKM. V dropped 5 bases and J dropped 7 bases, with 9 bases sitting between them.

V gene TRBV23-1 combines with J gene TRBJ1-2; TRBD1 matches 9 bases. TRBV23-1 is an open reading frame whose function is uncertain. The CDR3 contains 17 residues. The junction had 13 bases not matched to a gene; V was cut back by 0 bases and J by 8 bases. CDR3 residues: CASSQSTNVTGGWGYTF. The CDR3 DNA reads TGCGCCAGCAGTCAATCGACCAATGTAACAGGGGGCTGGGGCTACACCTTC.